Presented here are 3 T cell receptor beta chains from one specimen sequenced in a study of esophageal squamous cell carcinoma under preoperative chemotherapy. TCRdb re-called the PCR reads through MiXCR, storing one row per CDR3 protein. The sample carries about 15,000 distinct CDR3 sequences, roughly 60% recorded once. This sample's time point: before preoperative PTX-NDP chemotherapy. The specimen was collected from a patient given preoperative chemotherapy. These receptors all come from a human donor with esophageal squamous cell carcinoma. The donor label of this sample is uncertain.

Concerning this clonotype itself: Compared with germline, one end of the junction differs, possibly owing to a read error. The CDR3 DNA reads TGTGCCAGCAGTCGCACGGGGGGGGGCGGGGAAGACACGCAGTATTTC. Amino acids: CASSRTGGGGEDTQYF. The chain links TRBV6-1 to TRBJ2-3, with 8 positions matching TRBD2. Germline V gene sequence: CDR1 MNHNS, CDR2 SASEGT. CDR3 size: 16 residues.

On this clonotype: One base away lies a much larger clone, so this may be a sequencing read error. The chain has TRBV6-5 and TRBJ2-1, with D perhaps matching TRBD2 (6 bases). The J call is doubtful: the DNA matches TRBJ2-7 better. CDR1 is MNHEY, CDR2 SVGAGI, per germline. This CDR3 is built from 14 residues. The CDR3 DNA reads as TGTGCCAGCAGTTCGGGGGTGCGAGGGAATGAGCAGTACTTC. Protein product: CASSSGVRGNEQYF.

The chain joins TRBV6-4 to TRBJ2-1; D remains ambiguous. V was cut by 2 bases and J by 0 bases, with 14 bases left in between. The CDR3 runs 17 residues. Germline CDR1 reads MRHNA; CDR2 reads SNTAGT. The CDR3 DNA reads as TGTGCCAGCAGTGACCGGATAGCCCCCGTCTCCTACAATGAGCAGTTCTTC. It is translated as CASSDRIAPVSYNEQFF.